These 8 T cell receptor beta chains share one sample of origin, sequenced in a study of blood T cell repertoires in COVID-19. Libraries were prepared by immunoSEQ multiplex PCR; TCRdb keeps only in-frame clonotypes and omits some of them. The data hold some 170,000 clones, with 82% observed a single time. What was sequenced was peripheral blood. The receptor set was obtained from a woman between 65 and 79 years old with acute or convalescent COVID-19.

The gene calls are TRBV19 and TRBJ1-2; TRBD1 agrees at 7 bases. Losses at the gene ends were 2 bases for V and 2 bases for J; bases not matched to a gene: 14. The CDR3 contains 18 residues. The germline V gene encodes CDR1 LNHDA and CDR2 SQIVND (reference sequence). The CDR3: CASSIRDSLPRANYGYTF. The CDR3 DNA is TGTGCCAGTAGTATAAGGGACAGCCTGCCGAGGGCAAACTATGGCTACACCTTC.

Here the CDR3 DNA reads TGTGCCAGCAGCAATTGGGGGGAAGATGAAAAACTGTTTTTT. Its translation: CASSNWGEDEKLFF. The rearrangement uses TRBV21-1 and TRBJ1-4. TRBV21-1 is annotated as a pseudogene. The CDR3 extends over 14 amino acids.

The chain has TRBV24-1 and TRBJ2-1, with 8 bases lining up with TRBD1. The ends lost 3 bases at V and 8 bases at J; junction bases unmatched: 2. Germline values: CDR1 KGHDR, CDR2 SFDVKD. This CDR3 comprises 13 residues. The CDR3 DNA sequence: TGTGCCACCAGTGATGCGGACAGGGATGAGCAGTTCTTC. This encodes CATSDADRDEQFF.

This clone was picked up a small number of times. The rearrangement links TRBV3-1 (or the pseudogene TRBV3-2) to TRBJ1-1, with D uncertain. The CDR3 extends over 12 amino acids. Trimming shortened V by 0 bases and J by 11 bases, and 10 bases separated the two germline ends. The germline CDR1 and CDR2 sequences are LGHDT and YNNKEL (reference sequence). The CDR3 DNA follows: TGTGCCAGCAGCCAAGAATCCGGCGGGGCTTTCTTT. Residues: CASSQESGGAFF.

The CDR3 coding sequence is TGTGCCAGTAGTGCCAACAGGGGGCCTCAAGGCTACACCTTC. It translates to CASSANRGPQGYTF. This sequence joins TRBV19 and TRBJ1-2, with TRBD1 matching 9 bases. This CDR3 spans 14 amino acids. V lost 5 bases and J lost 8; bases outside the gene matches: 9. The germline V gene encodes CDR1 LNHDA and CDR2 SQIVND (reference sequence). The variable domain in full, completed from reference TRBV19 and TRBJ1-2, reads DGGITQSPKYLFRKEGQNVTLSCEQNLNHDAMYWYRQDPGQGLRLIYYSQIVNDFQKGDIAEGYSVSREKKESFPLTVTSAQKNPTAFYLCASSANRGPQGYTFGSGTRLTVV.

This clone was detected once. The chain recombines TRBV28 with TRBJ1-1, with TRBD1 as a possible D gene (6 bases). Germline-derived CDR1 and CDR2 are MDHEN and SYDVKM. The CDR3 spans 15 residues. V was cut by 6 bases and J by 0 bases, with 14 bases left in between. Here the CDR3 reads CASSQLDRLNTEAFF. The CDR3 DNA follows: TGTGCCAGCAGCCAATTGGACAGATTGAACACTGAAGCTTTCTTT.

This chain uses TRBV18 with TRBJ1-5; D is undetermined. Germline V gene lookup returns CDR1 KGHSH and CDR2 LQKENI. CDR3 length: 14 amino acids. V was shortened by 1 base and J by 1 base, with 5 bases between the two germline ends. The DNA for the CDR3 is TGTGCCAGCTCACCACTGGCCAGCAATCAGCCCCAGCATTTT. This encodes CASSPLASNQPQHF.

The chain carries TRBV5-1 and TRBJ2-1; 7 bases map to TRBD2. V lost 0 bases and J lost 8; bases outside the gene matches: 11. Germline lookup yields CDR1 SGHRS and CDR2 YFSETQ. This CDR3 is built from 16 residues. CDR3 nucleotide sequence: TGCGCCAGCAGCTTGGAAAGTCGCGGCGGGAGCGATGAGCAGTTCTTC. As protein: CASSLESRGGSDEQFF. The full variable domain, its missing parts supplied by reference TRBV5-1 and TRBJ2-1, is KAGVTQTPRYLIKTRGQQVTLSCSPISGHRSVSWYQQTPGQGLQFLFEYFSETQRNKGNFPGRFSGRQFSNSRSEMNVSTLELGDSALYLCASSLESRGGSDEQFFGPGTRLTVL.